This TCR beta chain was retrieved from a study of CD4 T cells in relation to SARS-CoV-2 and coronaviruses. Study results and limitations: In roughly 65% of donors, memory CD4+ clonotypes crossrecognized SARS-CoV-2 and at least one common cold coronavirus spike.

CD4+ T cells from unexposed donors were obtained before the COVID-19 pandemic (2011-2018). CD4+ T cells were isolated from the cells after 10 days of culture. The CDR3 is 16 residues long. V shed 4 bases, J shed 0 bases, and the junction held 6 bases outside the gene matches. From germline, CDR1 is LNHDA and CDR2 SQIVND (reference sequence). On this clone itself: Its antigen is not identified.

Clones were read by immunoSEQ multiplex PCR, and TCRdb kept only the in-frame ones, dropping some. Found here are about 19,000 clones, roughly 80% of them singletons; the top ten hold 15% to 19%. This clonotype was sampled from a human donor in good health. Sequencing was performed on CD4+ T cells from PBMCs, cultured in vitro. The chain employs TRBV19 and TRBJ2-3, with 8 bases that match TRBD2. DNA for the CDR3: TGTGCCAGTAGTAGGACTAGCAGAGCTAGCACAGATACGCAGTATTTT. Translated, it gives CASSRTSRASTDTQYF. Drawing the rest from reference TRBV19 and TRBJ2-3, the complete variable domain is DGGITQSPKYLFRKEGQNVTLSCEQNLNHDAMYWYRQDPGQGLRLIYYSQIVNDFQKGDIAEGYSVSREKKESFPLTVTSAQKNPTAFYLCASSRTSRASTDTQYFGPGTRLTVL.